The 6 T cell receptor beta chains given below trace back to one sample, sequenced in a study of blood T cell repertoires in COVID-19. The table came from immunoSEQ multiplex PCR; TCRdb's copy has only in-frame clones and leaves some out. The table has approximately 100,000 clones, about three quarters seen once. The sequenced sample consisted of peripheral blood. The origin of the receptors is a man older than 75 with acute or convalescent COVID-19.

The genes are TRBV9 and TRBJ2-2; maybe TRBD1 (7 bases). The V gene lost 1 base and the J gene lost 1 base, with 14 bases spanning the gap. The CDR3 runs 17 residues. Per germline, CDR1 SGDLS and CDR2 YYNGEE. The CDR3 is CASSVRGTVKNTGELFF. The CDR3 nucleotides read TGTGCCAGCAGCGTACGGGGGACAGTCAAGAACACCGGGGAGCTGTTTTTT.

The chain has TRBV7-2 and TRBJ2-1; D unclear. Trimming took 8 bases from V and 0 from J, leaving 8 bases between them. Germline assignment: CDR1 SGHTA and CDR2 FQGNSA. The CDR3 length is 13 residues. CDR3 sequence reads: CASAESSYNEQFF. CDR3 nucleotides: TGTGCCAGCGCGGAAAGCTCCTACAATGAGCAGTTCTTC. The full variable domain, rest sourced from reference TRBV7-2 and TRBJ2-1, is GAGVSQSPSNKVTEKGKDVELRCDPISGHTALYWYRQSLGQGLEFLIYFQGNSAPDKSGLPSDRFSAERTGGSVSTLTIQRTQQEDSAVYLCASAESSYNEQFFGPGTRLTVL.

On this clone: A read error may produce the germline difference seen at one junction end. The rearrangement links TRBV5-1 to TRBJ1-1, with D perhaps matching TRBD1 (5 bases). Germline CDR1 SGHRS, CDR2 YFSETQ. The CDR3 has 14 residues. CDR3 DNA sequence: TGCGCCAGCAGCTTAGGGGTGGGGAACGCTGAAGCTTTCTTT. This codes for CASSLGVGNAEAFF.

J is TRBJ1-5 and V is TRBV7-8, with TRBD1 as a possible D gene (6 bases). With 1 base removed from V and 0 bases from J, the gap between germline ends came to 7 bases. The germline V gene has CDR1 SGHVS and CDR2 FQNEAQ. The CDR3 length is 15 residues. CDR3 in amino acids: CASSLGTVSNQPQHF. The DNA of the CDR3 is TGTGCCAGCAGCTTAGGGACAGTTAGCAATCAGCCCCAGCATTTT.

This chain uses TRBV7-2 with TRBJ1-6, with TRBD1 as a possible D gene (5 bases). Per the germline V gene, CDR1 is SGHTA and CDR2 is FQGNSA. Trimming removed 2 bases at V and 8 bases at J, with 16 bases between. This CDR3 spans 16 amino acids. This chain's CDR3 is CASSLLRGVGDSPLHF. In DNA form, the CDR3 reads TGTGCCAGCAGCTTACTCCGGGGGGTAGGTGATTCACCCCTCCACTTT.

The chain employs TRBV18 and TRBJ2-3; the match to TRBD2 covers 7 bases. V was pared by 2 bases and J by 2 bases, with 10 bases of the junction left unmatched. CDR1 is KGHSH and CDR2 is LQKENI in the germline V gene. This CDR3 spans 17 amino acids. CDR3 amino acids: CASSPGPAGHYTDTQYF. The CDR3, as DNA: TGTGCCAGCTCACCAGGGCCAGCGGGGCACTACACAGATACGCAGTATTTT.